The 21 T cell receptor beta chains below come from one sample, sequenced in a study of OX40 agonist ivuxolimab in advanced cancers. Clones were read by immunoSEQ multiplex PCR, and TCRdb kept only the in-frame ones, dropping some. The data contain 92,000 or so clones, approximately 90% of them seen just once; the ten biggest clones take up about 7%. This sample comprised CD4+ or CD8+ T cells sorted from blood, obtained in a trial of the OX40 agonist ivuxolimab. Receptor source: an adult with an advanced solid tumor such as melanoma, head and neck, liver or kidney cancer.

As concerns this clone: The sample carries other DNA sequences with the same CDR3. V is TRBV25-1 and J is TRBJ2-3, with 10 bases fitting TRBD1. J was trimmed by 2 bases and V by 8 bases; bases with no gene match: 4. The CDR3 has 14 amino acids. Germline CDR1 MGHDK, CDR2 SYGVNS. CDR3 protein: CASSGTGDTDTQYF. The CDR3 nucleotides are TGTGCCAGCTCCGGGACAGGGGACACAGATACGCAGTATTTT. The full variable domain, with the rest looked up from reference TRBV25-1 and TRBJ2-3, is EADIYQTPRYLVIGTGKKITLECSQTMGHDKMYWYQQDPGMELHLIHYSYGVNSTEKGDLSSESTVSRIRTEHFPLTLESARPSHTSQYLCASSGTGDTDTQYFGPGTRLTVL.

The chain links TRBV28 to TRBJ2-7; 7 nucleotides align to TRBD2. Per the germline V gene, CDR1 is MDHEN and CDR2 is SYDVKM. CDR3 size: 16 residues. The V gene end was trimmed by 2 bases and the J gene end by 6 bases; junction bases not matched to a gene: 13. CDR3 protein: CASSLTAGTTSREQYF. In DNA, the CDR3 is TGTGCCAGCAGTTTAACTGCCGGGACTACTTCTCGCGAGCAGTACTTC.

The chain employs TRBV25-1 and TRBJ1-1, with a tentative D call TRBD1 (6 bases). The CDR3 sequence is 13 residues long. V lost 6 bases and J 0 bases, leaving 8 bases between the germline ends. CDR1 and CDR2 from the germline V gene are MGHDK and SYGVNS. The CDR3: CASRGQLNTEAFF. The CDR3, as DNA: TGTGCCAGCAGAGGACAGCTGAACACTGAAGCTTTCTTT. The entire variable domain, with the rest obtained from reference TRBV25-1 and TRBJ1-1, is as follows: EADIYQTPRYLVIGTGKKITLECSQTMGHDKMYWYQQDPGMELHLIHYSYGVNSTEKGDLSSESTVSRIRTEHFPLTLESARPSHTSQYLCASRGQLNTEAFFGQGTRLTVV.

The chain links TRBV2 to TRBJ2-7; 10 positions match TRBD2. Germline CDR1 reads SNHLY; CDR2 reads FYNNEI. Unmatched junction bases numbered 6, after V lost 6 bases and J lost 4 bases. The CDR3 runs to 14 residues. The CDR3 loop reads CASRVSSGGYEQYF. CDR3 DNA sequence: TGTGCCAGCAGAGTCTCTAGCGGGGGTTACGAGCAGTACTTC.

Worth noting for this clone: Within the sample, other DNA sequences also encode this same CDR3. The chain carries TRBV6-1 and TRBJ2-7; no definite D call. Germline V lookup: CDR1 MNHNS, CDR2 SASEGT. CDR3 length: 11 residues. V was clipped by 4 bases and J by 3 bases, with 4 bases between them. CDR3 protein: CASSVHYEQYF. The CDR3, as DNA: TGTGCCAGCAGTGTCCACTACGAGCAGTACTTC.

For this clone: The germline gene is not matched at one end of the junction; a read error may be the cause. The J gene is TRBJ1-5, the V gene TRBV19; D is ambiguous. The germline V gene has CDR1 LNHDA and CDR2 SQIVND (reference sequence). The CDR3 has 14 amino acids. The CDR3, as DNA: TGTGCCAGTAATTCGGCTTGGTTGGACCCCGGAACCCGGTTT. This codes for CASNSAWLDPGTRF.

The chain recombines TRBV19 with TRBJ1-1; no clear D gene. The V and J ends lost 8 bases and 1 base respectively, with 8 bases between them. Germline V gene sequence: CDR1 LNHDA, CDR2 SQIVND (reference sequence). The CDR3 length is 12 residues. CDR3: CASGRPNTEAFF. DNA for the CDR3: TGTGCCAGTGGGCGCCCGAACACTGAAGCTTTCTTT. Variable domain in full (rest from reference TRBV19 and TRBJ1-1): DGGITQSPKYLFRKEGQNVTLSCEQNLNHDAMYWYRQDPGQGLRLIYYSQIVNDFQKGDIAEGYSVSREKKESFPLTVTSAQKNPTAFYLCASGRPNTEAFFGQGTRLTVV.

The chain uses TRBV29-1 and TRBJ1-1; D unresolved. V lost 2 bases to trimming and J lost 0 bases, with 7 bases between them. From germline, CDR1 is SQVTM and CDR2 ANQGSEA. The CDR3 runs to 13 residues. The CDR3 is CSVEFSVNTEAFF. In nucleotides, the CDR3 is TGCAGCGTTGAATTCTCGGTGAACACTGAAGCTTTCTTT.

This chain connects TRBV30 to TRBJ2-1; TRBD2 aligns across 10 bases. Germline values: CDR1 GTSNPN, CDR2 SVGIG (reference sequence). The CDR3 is 17 residues long. V lost 3 bases to trimming and J lost 2 bases; unmatched junction nucleotides: 10. The CDR3 coding sequence is TGTGCCTGGAGCGTAGCGGGAGGATCTCTCCCCTACAATGAGCAGTTCTTC. It translates to CAWSVAGGSLPYNEQFF.

V gene TRBV7-2 combines with J gene TRBJ2-1; D is possibly TRBD1 (6 bases). Trimming stripped 4 bases from V and 4 bases from J, with 11 bases between. CDR1 is SGHTA, CDR2 FQGNSA, per germline. The CDR3 length is 14 residues. CDR3 residues: CASSSRDKYNEQFF. The CDR3 DNA reads TGTGCCAGCAGCTCCCGGGACAAATACAATGAGCAGTTCTTC.

The genes are TRBV5-1 and TRBJ2-7, with D tentatively TRBD1 (6 bases). The CDR3 length is 13 residues. The germline V gene has CDR1 SGHRS and CDR2 YFSETQ. V was cut by 9 bases and J by 2 bases, with 15 bases left in between. The CDR3 loop is CANGTGQTYEQYF. In nucleotides, the CDR3 is TGCGCCAATGGGACCGGACAGACCTACGAGCAGTACTTC.

V gene TRBV6-5 combines with J gene TRBJ1-2, with D perhaps matching TRBD1 (6 bases). CDR1 MNHEY and CDR2 SVGAGI come from the germline V gene. The CDR3 spans 16 residues. V dropped 0 bases and J dropped 6 bases, with 17 bases sitting between them. Written as DNA, the CDR3 is TGTGCCAGCAGTTACTCTTTAATTAACTCAGGGGATGGCTACACCTTC. This gives the protein CASSYSLINSGDGYTF.

This clone was counted once. The chain combines TRBV12-5 with TRBJ2-3; 13 bases line up with TRBD2. Germline V gives CDR1 LGHNT, CDR2 FRNRAP. The length of the CDR3 is 18 residues. The junction had 5 bases not matched to a gene; V was cut back by 1 base and J by 1 base. The CDR3 reads CASGLGTSGRGGTDTQYF. CDR3 nucleotides: TGTGCTAGTGGTTTGGGGACTAGCGGGAGAGGAGGCACAGATACGCAGTATTTT.

The chain has TRBV7-3 and TRBJ1-3; D ambiguous. The length of the CDR3 is 15 residues. The ends were cut back, 1 base at V and 0 bases at J, with 7 bases in the middle. CDR1 and CDR2 from the germline V gene are SGHTA and FQGTGA. CDR3 coding DNA: TGTGCCAGCAGCTTAAATGGGGACTCTGGAAACACCATATATTTT. This sequence encodes CASSLNGDSGNTIYF.

The chain couples TRBV2 to TRBJ1-2; tentative D call: TRBD1 (6 bases). The CDR3 spans 14 residues. Trimming pared 7 bases from V and 3 bases from J, leaving 15 bases between. The germline V gene has CDR1 SNHLY and CDR2 FYNNEI. The CDR3 region has the DNA TGTGCCAGCATACCTAGTACAGGGTACTATGGCTACACCTTC. Protein sequence: CASIPSTGYYGYTF.

The chain carries TRBV6-5 and TRBJ2-4, with 10 bases matching TRBD1. The CDR3 is 15 residues long. Germline CDR1 is MNHEY and CDR2 is SVGAGI. Trimming took 6 bases from V and 1 from J; bases not matched to a gene: 3. The CDR3 here is CASRRQGAAKNIQYF. Written as DNA, the CDR3 is TGTGCCAGCAGAAGACAGGGGGCTGCCAAAAACATTCAGTACTTC.

This chain connects TRBV27 to TRBJ2-7; D remains unclear. This CDR3 has 13 amino acids. Between the trimmed V and J ends, which lost 8 bases and 3 bases, there was a span of 14 bases. Germline V gene lookup returns CDR1 MNHEY and CDR2 SMNVEV (reference sequence). CDR3 in amino acids: CASRKTSVYEQYF. The CDR3 DNA reads as TGTGCCAGCCGAAAAACTTCGGTCTACGAGCAGTACTTC.

This sequence joins TRBV5-1 and TRBJ2-3; perhaps TRBD2 as D (6 bases). Germline assignment: CDR1 SGHRS and CDR2 YFSETQ. The length of the CDR3 is 17 residues. Between the trimmed V and J ends, which lost 5 bases and 1 base, there was a span of 20 bases. This CDR3 reads CASRLSPLIAGTDTQYF. CDR3 sequence (DNA): TGCGCCAGCAGGCTATCCCCGTTAATAGCGGGCACAGATACGCAGTATTTT.

This clone has only a few counts. V is TRBV5-1 and J is TRBJ2-5, with 8 positions matching TRBD2. Trimming removed 1 base from V and 5 bases from J; junction bases left unmatched: 7. The CDR3 spans 15 residues. Germline CDR1 and CDR2: SGHRS and YFSETQ. CDR3 residues: CASSLTGLDSETQYF. CDR3 in DNA: TGCGCCAGCAGCTTGACGGGACTAGATAGTGAGACCCAGTACTTC. The whole variable domain, filled in from reference TRBV5-1 and TRBJ2-5, reads KAGVTQTPRYLIKTRGQQVTLSCSPISGHRSVSWYQQTPGQGLQFLFEYFSETQRNKGNFPGRFSGRQFSNSRSEMNVSTLELGDSALYLCASSLTGLDSETQYFGPGTRLLVL.

The rearrangement uses TRBV2 and TRBJ1-1; TRBD1 is a possible D gene (6 bases). The V gene's germline CDR1 is SNHLY and CDR2 FYNNEI. V lost 2 bases to trimming and J lost 8 bases, with 15 bases between them. This CDR3 has 14 residues. The CDR3, as DNA: TGTGCCAGCAGTGAAAAGTGGGGGGGCGGCGAAGCTTTCTTT. It yields the protein CASSEKWGGGEAFF.

The J gene is TRBJ2-5, the V gene TRBV5-1, with 10 bases identical to TRBD1. Germline CDR1 is SGHRS and CDR2 is YFSETQ. J was trimmed by 1 base and V by 4 bases; bases with no gene match: 7. The CDR3 totals 16 residues. CDR3 sequence reads: CASSPLGQGIQETQYF. For the CDR3, the DNA is TGCGCCAGCAGCCCGTTGGGACAGGGGATCCAAGAGACCCAGTACTTC.